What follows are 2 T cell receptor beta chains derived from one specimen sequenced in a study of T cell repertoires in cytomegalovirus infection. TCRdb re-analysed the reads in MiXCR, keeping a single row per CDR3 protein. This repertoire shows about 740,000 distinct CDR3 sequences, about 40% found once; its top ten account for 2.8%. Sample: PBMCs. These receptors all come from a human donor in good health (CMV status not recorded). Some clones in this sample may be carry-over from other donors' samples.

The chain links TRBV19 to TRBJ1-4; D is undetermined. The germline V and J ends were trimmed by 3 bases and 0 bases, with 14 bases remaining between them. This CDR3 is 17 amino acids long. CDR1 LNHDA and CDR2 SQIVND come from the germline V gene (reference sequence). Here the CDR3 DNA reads TGTGCCAGTAGTATGGTTAGCGGAACGGCAACTAATGAAAAACTGTTTTTT. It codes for CASSMVSGTATNEKLFF.

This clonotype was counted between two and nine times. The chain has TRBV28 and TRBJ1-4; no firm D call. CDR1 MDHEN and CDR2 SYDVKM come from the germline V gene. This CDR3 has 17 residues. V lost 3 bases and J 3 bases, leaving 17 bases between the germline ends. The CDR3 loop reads CASSLIGETAPNEKLFF. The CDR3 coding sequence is TGTGCCAGCAGTTTGATTGGCGAGACGGCCCCTAATGAAAAACTGTTTTTT.